What follows is one T cell receptor beta chain and its context. As originally analysed: Cell counts per sample came from amplifying reference gene primers. Some clones are missing from TCRdb's copy, which holds only in-frame ones; the method was immunoSEQ multiplex PCR. D and trimming were read from the DNA, whereas the V and J calls and clone size are those reported in that table. This table has about 39,000 clones, about 85% appearing once. This entry belongs to a study of blood T cell repertoires in COVID-19. Study-level background: Samples representing acute and convalescent COVID-19 were sourced from the United States, Italy and Spain. In each case, the material was cDNA or gDNA derived from T cells, B-cell-depleted T cells, or PBMCs.

Germline-derived CDR1 and CDR2 are SGHRS and YFSETQ. CDR3 length: 17 amino acids. V trimming: 1 base; J trimming: 3 bases; junction bases outside the gene matches: 9. This sequence originates from a man in his sixties with acute or convalescent COVID-19. The sample consisted of peripheral blood. The chain uses TRBV5-1 and TRBJ1-4, with 7 bases identical to TRBD1. The CDR3 sequence is CASSLSLRTGPNEKLFF. In DNA form, the CDR3 reads TGCGCCAGCAGCTTGTCGCTGAGGACAGGTCCTAATGAAAAACTGTTTTTT.